Here is one T cell receptor (beta chain) with its context. Its antigen target is currently unknown. The sample holds no much larger clone one base away, and base qualities are not on file. Healthy HIV-negative adults with no recently reported acute infections or vaccinations were included as donors. All donors were Caucasian adults living in Nashville, Tennessee, USA. CD8 memory samples consisted of magnetically selected CD45RO+ cells combined with CCR7-negative CD45RA+ effector memory (TemRA) cells. After blood collection by leukapheresis, PBMCs were isolated using Ficoll-Histopaque density gradient centrifugation and then cryopreserved in the vapor phase of liquid nitrogen. Analytical flow cytometry was used to check the purity and quantity of each magnetically sorted T cell population. Genomic DNA was isolated from every sorted fraction and measured by UV absorbance on a Nanodrop 2000c. From the germline V gene, CDR1 is SGHRS and CDR2 is YFSETQ. Unmatched junction bases come to 9, with V trimmed by 4 bases and J by 3 bases. Reading from cysteine to phenylalanine, the CDR3 counts 16 amino acids. Only CDR3 DNA remains: 48 bases, in frame from the first base.

These data come from a study of shared clonotypes between healthy human individuals (dated by TCRdb to 2020 to 2022). A note on the overall study: Two women and three men aged 18 to 49 years were included in the cohort. For each donor, three plates each were used for CD4 naive and CD4 memory, two plates were used for CD8 naive, and one plate was used for CD8 memory. The study deeply sequenced blood TCR repertoires of five healthy adults to estimate repertoire size and the extent of clonotype sharing between individuals. To increase sequencing depth and limit assay-specific biases, different laboratories used diverse techniques to prepare libraries and sequence TCR repertoires. Each donor's leukapheresis produced roughly between roughly 0.85 and 9.5 billion PBMCs. Paper-wide results and their limitations: Rarefaction of sorted-subset datasets indicated incomplete sequencing despite the large sequencing depth. Compared with non-shared clonotypes, clonotypes shared by all four sorted-subset donors had higher generation probabilities. Naive subsets generally had larger estimated clonotype richness than memory subsets did. Pairwise subsampling led to the expectation that sequencing depth would affect the degree of clonotype sharing among donors. Sampling was limited to blood, and TCR repertoires in tissue likely differ from TCR repertoires in blood. The genetic and exposure-history diversity represented was limited by the small number of donors. Sharing across several donors was observed for roughly 5.4% of naive CD4, about 4% of naive CD8, over 2% of memory CD4, and about 0.4% of memory CD8 clonotypes.

Using the deep immunoSEQ assay, TCR CDR3 regions were amplified from genomic DNA by multiplex PCR. For each cell subset, the extracted genomic DNA was distributed evenly across all wells of several immunoSEQ 96-well plates, and each plate served as one replicate. For sorted subsets, approximately 190 ng genomic DNA, equal to tens of thousands of T cell genomes, was loaded into each replicate PCR. Purified libraries were measured with a Qubit 3.0 fluorometer, size-checked on a Bioanalyzer 2100, and measured again with the KAPA Library Quantification kit. Every immunoSEQ 96-well plate was sequenced on a separate single-read 150-cycle Illumina NextSeq 550 flow cell. On the study's bioinformatics: The immunoSEQ output contained only junctional sequences without quality scores, so filtering could not match that applied to full-length reads. Sequences were annotated with PyIR, a Python wrapper for IgBLAST v1.9, using IMGT germline references to assign V/J genes and CDR3. Reads were removed for weak V/J assignments (E-value above 1e-6), missing CDR3, stop codons, out-of-frame junctions, or ambiguous translated residues. A V3J clonotype was defined by an identical inferred V gene, J gene, and CDR3 amino acid sequence. To compute the percentage overlap between repertoires, the number of shared unique clonotypes was divided by the size of the smaller repertoire. Richness of each repertoire was evaluated using RTK rarefaction, the Chao1 estimator, and Recon v2.1 estimates of unobserved clonotypes. Generation probabilities for all TCRbeta clonotypes obtained by the gDNA method from several donors were computed using OLGA. TCRdb took over this immuneACCESS table, retaining in-frame rearrangements with V and J assigned. Such tables are incomplete; in checked studies, under half of the missing clones stem from an unresolved V gene, and the remainder is unexplained. V and J calls plus clone size are reproduced from that table; the DNA served to infer D and trimming. This sample is represented by about 320,000 clones; roughly 87% of them were singletons. The ten top clones hold around 15% of the sample.

The sequenced sample was memory CD8+ T cells sorted from blood. The cell subset or site label of this sample denotes: CD45RO+ cells pooled with CCR7-negative TemRA cells. The chain employs TRBV5-1 and TRBJ2-7, with 11 central nucleotides matching TRBD1. The TCR sequence derives from a man between 18 and 35 years old in good health. The CDR3 in this case is CASSTGQGATGYEQYF. DNA sequence: TGCGCCAGCAGCACCGGACAGGGGGCAACAGGCTACGAGCAGTACTTC.